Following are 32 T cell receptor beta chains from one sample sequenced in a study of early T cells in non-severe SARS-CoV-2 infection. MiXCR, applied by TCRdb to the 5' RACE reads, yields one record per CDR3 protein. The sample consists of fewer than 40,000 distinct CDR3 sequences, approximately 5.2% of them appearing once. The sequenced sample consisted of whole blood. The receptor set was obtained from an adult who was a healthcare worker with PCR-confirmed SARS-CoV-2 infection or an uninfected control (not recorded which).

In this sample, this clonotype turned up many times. The CDR3 DNA reads TGCGCCAGCAGCTTATCGGAGGAACAATCTAGCTCTGGGGCCAACGTCCTGACTTTC. Encoded protein: CASSLSEEQSSSGANVLTF. J is TRBJ2-6 and V is TRBV5-1; maybe TRBD2 (5 bases). Germline V gives CDR1 SGHRS, CDR2 YFSETQ. Trimming removed 2 bases at V and 0 bases at J, with 18 bases between. The CDR3 length is 19 residues.

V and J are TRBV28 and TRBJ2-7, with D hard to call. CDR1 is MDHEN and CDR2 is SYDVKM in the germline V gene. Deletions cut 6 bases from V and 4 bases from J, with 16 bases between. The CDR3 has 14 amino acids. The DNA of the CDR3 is TGTGCCAGCAGCGGCTATCTTGTGGGGTACGAGCAGTACTTC. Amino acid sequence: CASSGYLVGYEQYF. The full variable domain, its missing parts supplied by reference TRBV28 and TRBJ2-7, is DVKVTQSSRYLVKRTGEKVFLECVQDMDHENMFWYRQDPGLGLRLIYFSYDVKMKEKGDIPEGYSVSREKKERFSLILESASTNQTSMYLCASSGYLVGYEQYFGPGTRLTVT.

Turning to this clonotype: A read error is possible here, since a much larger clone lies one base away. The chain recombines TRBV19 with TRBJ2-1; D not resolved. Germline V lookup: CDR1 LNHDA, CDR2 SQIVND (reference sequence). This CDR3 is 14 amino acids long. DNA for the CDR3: TGTGCCAGTAGTATAGCCCCCGACGGCAATGAGCAGTCCTTC. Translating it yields CASSIAPDGNEQSF.

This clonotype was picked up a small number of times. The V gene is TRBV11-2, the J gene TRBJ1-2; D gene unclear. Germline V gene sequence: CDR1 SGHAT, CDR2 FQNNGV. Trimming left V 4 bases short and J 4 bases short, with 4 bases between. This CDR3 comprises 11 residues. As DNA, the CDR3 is TGTGCCAGCAGCTCCTTCTATGGCTACACCTTC. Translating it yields CASSSFYGYTF.

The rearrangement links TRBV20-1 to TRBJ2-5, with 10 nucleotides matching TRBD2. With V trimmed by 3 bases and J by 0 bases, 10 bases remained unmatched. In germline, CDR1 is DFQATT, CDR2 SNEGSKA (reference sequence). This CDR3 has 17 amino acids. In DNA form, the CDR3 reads TGCAGTGCTAGTCGGACTAGCGGACCGACGTACCAAGAGACCCAGTACTTC. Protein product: CSASRTSGPTYQETQYF.

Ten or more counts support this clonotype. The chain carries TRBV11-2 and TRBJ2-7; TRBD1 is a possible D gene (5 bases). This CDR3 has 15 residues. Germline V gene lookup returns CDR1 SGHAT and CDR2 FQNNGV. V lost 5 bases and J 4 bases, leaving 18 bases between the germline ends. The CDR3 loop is CASSHGQTVGYEQYF. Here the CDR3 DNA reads TGTGCCAGCAGCCACGGACAAACCGTCGGGTACGAGCAGTACTTC.

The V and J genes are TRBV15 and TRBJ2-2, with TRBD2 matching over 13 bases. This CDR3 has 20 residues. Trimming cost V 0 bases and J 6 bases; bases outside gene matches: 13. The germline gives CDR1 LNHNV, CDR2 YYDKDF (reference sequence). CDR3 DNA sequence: TGTGCCACCAGCAGAGAAGCGGGGACTAGCGGGGAAGGGCTCCCCGGGGAGCTGTTTTTT. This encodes CATSREAGTSGEGLPGELFF.

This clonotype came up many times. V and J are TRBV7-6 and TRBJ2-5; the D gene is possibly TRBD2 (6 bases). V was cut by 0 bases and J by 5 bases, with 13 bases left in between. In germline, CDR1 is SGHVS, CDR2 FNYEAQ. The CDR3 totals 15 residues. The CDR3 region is CASSLATGERETQYF. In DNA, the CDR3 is TGTGCCAGCAGCTTAGCTACGGGAGAGCGGGAGACCCAGTACTTC.

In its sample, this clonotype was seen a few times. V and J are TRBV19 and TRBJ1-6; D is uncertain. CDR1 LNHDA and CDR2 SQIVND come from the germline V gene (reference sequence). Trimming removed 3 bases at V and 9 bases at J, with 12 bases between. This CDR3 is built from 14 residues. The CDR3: CASSIEEDGSPLHF. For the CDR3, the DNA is TGTGCCAGTAGTATTGAGGAGGATGGTTCACCCCTCCACTTT.

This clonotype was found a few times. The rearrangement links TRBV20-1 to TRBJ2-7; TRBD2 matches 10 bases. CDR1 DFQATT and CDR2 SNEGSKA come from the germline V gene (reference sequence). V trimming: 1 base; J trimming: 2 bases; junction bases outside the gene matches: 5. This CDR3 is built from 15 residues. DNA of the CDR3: TGCAGTGCTAGAGGGCTAGCGGGAGCGACCTACGAGCAGTACTTC. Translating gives CSARGLAGATYEQYF.

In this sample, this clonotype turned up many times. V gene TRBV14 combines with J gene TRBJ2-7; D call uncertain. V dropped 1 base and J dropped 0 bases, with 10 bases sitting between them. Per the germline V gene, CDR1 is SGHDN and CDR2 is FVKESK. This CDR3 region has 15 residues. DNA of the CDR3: TGTGCCAGCAGCCAAGGAGGTTCCGGCTCCTACGAGCAGTACTTC. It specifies CASSQGGSGSYEQYF. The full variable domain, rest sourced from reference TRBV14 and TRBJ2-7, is EAGVTQFPSHSVIEKGQTVTLRCDPISGHDNLYWYRRVMGKEIKFLLHFVKESKQDESGMPNNRFLAERTGGTYSTLKVQPAELEDSGVYFCASSQGGSGSYEQYFGPGTRLTVT.

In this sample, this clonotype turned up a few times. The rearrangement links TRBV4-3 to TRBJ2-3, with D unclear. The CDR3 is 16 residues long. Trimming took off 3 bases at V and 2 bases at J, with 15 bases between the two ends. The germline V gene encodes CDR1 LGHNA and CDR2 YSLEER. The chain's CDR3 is CASSQGFQGYTDTQYF. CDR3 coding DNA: TGCGCCAGCAGCCAGGGTTTCCAAGGGTACACAGATACGCAGTATTTT.

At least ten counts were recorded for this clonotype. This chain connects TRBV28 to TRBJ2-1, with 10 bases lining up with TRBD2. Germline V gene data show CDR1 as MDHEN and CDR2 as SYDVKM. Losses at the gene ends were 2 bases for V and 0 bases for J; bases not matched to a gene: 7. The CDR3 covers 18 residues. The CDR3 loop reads CASSLRTLAGVSYNEQFF. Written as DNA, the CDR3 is TGTGCCAGCAGTTTACGGACCCTAGCGGGAGTCTCCTACAATGAGCAGTTCTTC.

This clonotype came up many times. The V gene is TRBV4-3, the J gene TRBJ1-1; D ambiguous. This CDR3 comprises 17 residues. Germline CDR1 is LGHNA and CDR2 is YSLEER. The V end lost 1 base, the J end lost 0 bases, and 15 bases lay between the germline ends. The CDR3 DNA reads TGCGCCAGCAGCCAAGTTTTCGGGTTTACCCTGAACACTGAAGCTTTCTTT. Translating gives CASSQVFGFTLNTEAFF.

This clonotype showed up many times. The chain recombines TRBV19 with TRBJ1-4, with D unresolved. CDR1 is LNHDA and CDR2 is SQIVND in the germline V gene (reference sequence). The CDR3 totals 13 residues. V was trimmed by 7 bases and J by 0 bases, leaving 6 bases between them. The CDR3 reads CASTPATNEKLFF. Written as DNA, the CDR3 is TGTGCCAGTACGCCAGCAACTAATGAAAAACTGTTTTTT.

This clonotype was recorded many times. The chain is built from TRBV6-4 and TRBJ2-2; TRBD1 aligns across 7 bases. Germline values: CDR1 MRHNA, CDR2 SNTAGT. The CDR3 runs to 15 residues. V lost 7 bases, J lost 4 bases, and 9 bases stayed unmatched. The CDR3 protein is CASKPDRASTGELFF. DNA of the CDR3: TGTGCCAGCAAACCAGACAGGGCCAGCACCGGGGAGCTGTTTTTT.

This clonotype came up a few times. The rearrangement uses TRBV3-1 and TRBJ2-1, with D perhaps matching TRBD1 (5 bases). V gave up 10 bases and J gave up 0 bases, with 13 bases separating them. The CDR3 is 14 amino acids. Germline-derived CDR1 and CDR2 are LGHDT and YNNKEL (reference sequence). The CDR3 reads CATIDSSSYNEQFF. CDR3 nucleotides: TGTGCCACGATAGACAGTAGCTCCTACAATGAGCAGTTCTTC.

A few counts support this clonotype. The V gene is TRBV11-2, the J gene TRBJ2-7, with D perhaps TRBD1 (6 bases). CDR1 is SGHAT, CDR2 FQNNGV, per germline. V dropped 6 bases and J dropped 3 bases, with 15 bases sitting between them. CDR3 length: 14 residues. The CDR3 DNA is TGTGCCAGCAGATTTCCGGGACAACTCTACGAGCAGTACTTC. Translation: CASRFPGQLYEQYF.

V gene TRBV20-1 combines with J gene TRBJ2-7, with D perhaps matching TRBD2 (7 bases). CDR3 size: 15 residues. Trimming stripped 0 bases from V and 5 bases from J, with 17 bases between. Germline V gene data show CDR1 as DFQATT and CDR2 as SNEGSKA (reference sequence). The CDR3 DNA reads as TGCAGTGCTAGAGATCCTAGGGGGAGGGATCACGAGCAGTACTTC. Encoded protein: CSARDPRGRDHEQYF.

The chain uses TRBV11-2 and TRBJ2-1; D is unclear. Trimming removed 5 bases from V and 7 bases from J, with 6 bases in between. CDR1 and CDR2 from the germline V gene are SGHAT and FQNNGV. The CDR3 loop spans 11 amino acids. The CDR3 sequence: CASSTLNEQFF. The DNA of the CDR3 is TGTGCCAGCAGCACCTTAAATGAGCAGTTCTTC.

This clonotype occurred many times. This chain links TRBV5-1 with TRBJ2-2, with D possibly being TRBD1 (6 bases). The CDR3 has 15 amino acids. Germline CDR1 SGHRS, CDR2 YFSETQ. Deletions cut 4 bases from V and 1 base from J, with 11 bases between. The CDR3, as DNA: TGCGCCAGCAGCCTGGGACATCGGAACACCGGGGAGCTGTTTTTT. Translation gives CASSLGHRNTGELFF.

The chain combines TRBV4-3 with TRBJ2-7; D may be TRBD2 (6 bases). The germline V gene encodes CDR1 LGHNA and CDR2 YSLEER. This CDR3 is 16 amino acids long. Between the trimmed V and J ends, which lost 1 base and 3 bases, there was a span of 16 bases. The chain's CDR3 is CASSQGPLRAGYEQYF. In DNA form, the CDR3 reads TGCGCCAGCAGCCAAGGGCCTTTAAGAGCGGGCTACGAGCAGTACTTC.

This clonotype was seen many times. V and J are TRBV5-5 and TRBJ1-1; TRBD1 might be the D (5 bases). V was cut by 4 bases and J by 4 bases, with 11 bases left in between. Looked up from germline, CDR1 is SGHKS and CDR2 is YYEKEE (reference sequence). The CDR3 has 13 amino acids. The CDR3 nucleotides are TGTGCCAGCAGCCAGCTTGGGGCCACTGAAGCTTTCTTT. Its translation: CASSQLGATEAFF.

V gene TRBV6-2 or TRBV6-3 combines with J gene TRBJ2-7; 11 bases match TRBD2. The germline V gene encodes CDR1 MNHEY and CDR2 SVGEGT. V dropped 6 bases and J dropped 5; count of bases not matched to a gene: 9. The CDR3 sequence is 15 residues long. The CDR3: CASSPRLAGFHEQYF. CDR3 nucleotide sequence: TGTGCCAGCAGCCCCAGACTAGCGGGATTCCACGAGCAGTACTTC.

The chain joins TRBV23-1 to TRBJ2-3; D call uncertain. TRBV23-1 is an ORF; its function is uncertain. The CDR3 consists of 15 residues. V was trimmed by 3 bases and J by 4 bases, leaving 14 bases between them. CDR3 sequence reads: CASSQLQAHPDTQYF. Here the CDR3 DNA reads TGCGCCAGCAGTCAGTTGCAGGCCCACCCAGATACGCAGTATTTT.

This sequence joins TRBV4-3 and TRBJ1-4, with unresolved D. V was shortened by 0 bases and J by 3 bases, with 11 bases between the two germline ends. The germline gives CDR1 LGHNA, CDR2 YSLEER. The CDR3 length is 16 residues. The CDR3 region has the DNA TGCGCCAGCAGCCAAGAAGGCCAGACTTCTAATGAAAAACTGTTTTTT. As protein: CASSQEGQTSNEKLFF.

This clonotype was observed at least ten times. The CDR3 loop is CASSAETSGYYNEQFF. The CDR3 DNA follows: TGTGCCAGCAGCGCCGAGACTAGCGGGTACTACAATGAGCAGTTCTTC. The J gene is TRBJ2-1, the V gene TRBV9; 10 nucleotides agree with TRBD2. CDR3 length equals 16 residues. V lost 3 bases, J lost 3 bases, and 6 bases stayed unmatched. CDR1 is SGDLS and CDR2 is YYNGEE in the germline V gene.

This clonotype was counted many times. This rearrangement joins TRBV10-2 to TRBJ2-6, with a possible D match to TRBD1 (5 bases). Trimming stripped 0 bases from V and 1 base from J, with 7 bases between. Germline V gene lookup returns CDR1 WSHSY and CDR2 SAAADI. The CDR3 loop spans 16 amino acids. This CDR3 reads CASSESRQSGANVLTF. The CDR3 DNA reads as TGCGCCAGCAGTGAGTCACGACAGTCTGGGGCCAACGTCCTGACTTTC.

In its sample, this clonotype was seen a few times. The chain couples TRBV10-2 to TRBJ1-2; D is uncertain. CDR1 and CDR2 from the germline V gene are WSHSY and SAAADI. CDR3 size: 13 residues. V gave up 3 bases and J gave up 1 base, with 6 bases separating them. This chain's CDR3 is CASSDGNNYGYTF. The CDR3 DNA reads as TGCGCCAGCAGTGATGGCAATAACTATGGCTACACCTTC.

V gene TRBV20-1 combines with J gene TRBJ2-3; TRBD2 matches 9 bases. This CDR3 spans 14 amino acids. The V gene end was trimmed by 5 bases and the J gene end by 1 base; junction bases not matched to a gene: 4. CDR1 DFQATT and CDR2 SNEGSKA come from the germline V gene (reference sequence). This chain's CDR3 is CSAPTSGRTDTQYF. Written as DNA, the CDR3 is TGCAGTGCTCCTACTAGCGGGCGCACAGATACGCAGTATTTT.

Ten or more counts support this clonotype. The CDR3 DNA sequence: TGTGCCAGCAGTTTTAGCGGAGGGGGTTTCAATGAGCAGTTCTTC. Amino acids: CASSFSGGGFNEQFF. The chain has TRBV6-2 or TRBV6-3 and TRBJ2-1; D could derive from TRBD1 or TRBD2 (6 bases each). V was cut by 4 bases and J by 6 bases, with 16 bases left in between. This CDR3 is built from 15 residues. Germline V gene lookup returns CDR1 MNHEY and CDR2 SVGEGT.

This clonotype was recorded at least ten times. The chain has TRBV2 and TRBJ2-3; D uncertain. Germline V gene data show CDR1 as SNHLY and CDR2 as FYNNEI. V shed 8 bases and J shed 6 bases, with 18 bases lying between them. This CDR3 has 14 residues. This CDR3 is CASPPLAIRDTQYF. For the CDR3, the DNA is TGTGCCAGCCCGCCGCTCGCAATTAGGGATACGCAGTATTTT.